A single sample gave rise to the 23 T cell receptor beta chains below, sequenced in a study of blood T cells in healthy people across ages. A second PCR, run for roughly 7 to 11 cycles, used a sample-barcoded 5' primer plus a J-beta primer mix. TCRdb re-called the 5' RACE reads with MiXCR, one entry per CDR3 protein. Of some 900,000 distinct CDR3 sequences in the sample, roughly 52% were seen once. Sequencing was done on a sample of blood. These TCRs come from a young man in good health.

The V gene is TRBV3-1, the J gene TRBJ2-3; D is tentatively TRBD1 or TRBD2 (5 bases each). Germline CDR1 LGHDT, CDR2 YNNKEL (reference sequence). The length of the CDR3 is 15 residues. Between the trimmed V and J ends, which lost 1 base and 5 bases, there was a span of 13 bases. CDR3 DNA: TGTGCCAGCAGCCAAGCGGGACCCGCGGGAGATACGCAGTATTTT. Residues: CASSQAGPAGDTQYF.

At least ten counts were recorded for this clonotype. The chain uses TRBV27 and TRBJ1-2; TRBD1 matches at 7 bases. CDR1 is MNHEY, CDR2 SMNVEV, per germline (reference sequence). The CDR3 totals 17 residues. V shed 3 bases and J 6 bases; nucleotides not matched to a gene: 16. The CDR3 region is CASSFRPTGSTTHGYTF. In nucleotides, the CDR3 is TGTGCCAGCAGTTTCCGCCCGACAGGGTCTACGACTCATGGCTACACCTTC.

This clonotype occurred once. The chain links TRBV5-1 to TRBJ2-7, with 7 bases that match TRBD1. Trimming took 3 bases from V and 2 from J; bases not matched to a gene: 5. CDR3 length: 14 amino acids. The germline gives CDR1 SGHRS, CDR2 YFSETQ. Here the CDR3 DNA reads TGCGCCAGCAGCTGGACAGGTCCCACCTACGAGCAGTACTTC. It codes for CASSWTGPTYEQYF.

The CDR3 nucleotides are TGCGCCAGCAGCTCTATGGGGGCAGAGGAGCAGTACTTC. Its translation is CASSSMGAEEQYF. V and J are TRBV5-1 and TRBJ2-7; perhaps TRBD1 as D (6 bases). The germline V gene has CDR1 SGHRS and CDR2 YFSETQ. This CDR3 is 13 amino acids long. The ends were cut back, 3 bases at V and 7 bases at J, with 14 bases in the middle.

The CDR3 spells CASSQEFAAGRLTDTQYF. CDR3 nucleotide sequence: TGCGCCAGCAGCCAAGAGTTTGCAGCGGGGAGGTTGACCGATACGCAGTATTTT. The chain employs TRBV4-3 and TRBJ2-3, with 7 bases lining up with TRBD2. V dropped 0 bases and J dropped 6; count of bases not matched to a gene: 15. The CDR3 totals 18 residues. Germline values: CDR1 LGHNA, CDR2 YSLEER.

The chain is built from TRBV29-1 and TRBJ1-5, with TRBD1 matching 8 bases. V lost 4 bases to trimming and J lost 7 bases; unmatched junction nucleotides: 6. This CDR3 spans 13 amino acids. Germline V gene sequence: CDR1 SQVTM, CDR2 ANQGSEA. CDR3 loop: CSVVAGGGQPQHF. CDR3 sequence (DNA): TGCAGCGTTGTTGCAGGGGGCGGCCAGCCCCAGCATTTT.

This clonotype came up once. This chain links TRBV7-2 with TRBJ1-1, with D maybe TRBD1 (5 bases). The V gene lost 1 base and the J gene lost 11 bases, with 17 bases spanning the gap. This CDR3 comprises 14 residues. Germline CDR1 reads SGHTA; CDR2 reads FQGNSA. The CDR3 DNA follows: TGTGCCAGCAGCTTAGACCCAGGGAAAGCGAGGGCTTTCTTT. Protein sequence: CASSLDPGKARAFF.

CDR3 residues: CASGRQPGQGNGYTF. The CDR3 DNA reads TGTGCCAGCGGTCGCCAACCGGGTCAGGGGAATGGCTACACCTTC. The chain employs TRBV12-3 or TRBV12-4 and TRBJ1-2, with D tentatively TRBD1 (6 bases). The CDR3 spans 15 residues. Trimming removed 8 bases from V and 6 bases from J, with 22 bases in between.

The chain links TRBV30 to TRBJ1-2; no clear D gene. Germline V lookup: CDR1 GTSNPN, CDR2 SVGIG (reference sequence). V lost 3 bases and J lost 4, with 12 bases in between. The CDR3 has 13 residues. For the CDR3, the DNA is TGTGCCTGGAGACTTGTGAAGGGCTATGGCTACACCTTC. It encodes CAWRLVKGYGYTF.

The J gene is TRBJ1-2, the V gene TRBV7-2; D is perhaps TRBD1 (5 bases). Germline lookup yields CDR1 SGHTA and CDR2 FQGNSA. CDR3 size: 12 residues. The CDR3 nucleotides are TGTGCTAGGGGCGGGGCGCACTATGGCTACACCTTC. Translated, it gives CARGGAHYGYTF.

As to this clonotype: This clone may be a read error of a much larger clone one base away. The chain uses TRBV27 and TRBJ1-4; no clear D. The CDR3 has 14 residues. The germline V gene encodes CDR1 MNHEY and CDR2 SMNVEV (reference sequence). CDR3 nucleotides: TGTGCCGGCAGCCCCGAGGGAATCTATGAAAAACTGTTTTTT. Protein sequence: CAGSPEGIYEKLFF.

The chain couples TRBV28 to TRBJ2-7; tentative D call: TRBD1 (6 bases). Trimming pared 6 bases from V and 5 bases from J, leaving 20 bases between. Germline V gene lookup returns CDR1 MDHEN and CDR2 SYDVKM. The CDR3 runs to 15 residues. The CDR3 reads CASSAPEQGDNEQYF. The DNA of the CDR3 is TGTGCCAGCAGCGCCCCCGAACAGGGAGACAACGAGCAGTACTTC.

The chain combines TRBV7-2 with TRBJ2-1, with TRBD2 identical over 8 bases. J was trimmed by 10 bases and V by 5 bases; bases with no gene match: 13. Looked up from germline, CDR1 is SGHTA and CDR2 is FQGNSA. This CDR3 spans 15 amino acids. This CDR3 is CASSKASGGGLEQFF. The CDR3 coding sequence is TGTGCCAGCAGCAAGGCGTCTGGCGGGGGGTTGGAGCAGTTCTTC.

This clonotype was counted only a few times. The DNA for the CDR3 is TGTGCCAGCGGCCACCTAAGGGGGTCCTACGAGCAGTACTTC. It translates to CASGHLRGSYEQYF. This chain joins TRBV6-2 or TRBV6-3 and TRBJ2-7; D is perhaps TRBD1 (6 bases). Germline values: CDR1 MNHEY, CDR2 SVGEGT. This CDR3 spans 14 amino acids. V shed 8 bases and J shed 1 base, with 15 bases lying between them.

This clonotype was counted between two and nine times. In DNA, the CDR3 is TGTGCCAGCAGCTCGGGACTAGGGTTGCGGAATGAGCAGTTCTTC. It specifies CASSSGLGLRNEQFF. J is TRBJ2-1 and V is TRBV12-3 or TRBV12-4, with 8 bases aligning to TRBD2. The junction had 11 bases not matched to a gene; V was cut back by 6 bases and J by 7 bases. There are 15 residues in the CDR3.

This clonotype was seen a handful of times. The chain uses TRBV5-1 and TRBJ2-7; no reliable D call. CDR1 SGHRS and CDR2 YFSETQ come from the germline V gene. The germline V and J ends were trimmed by 0 bases and 2 bases, with 12 bases remaining between them. CDR3 length equals 15 residues. CDR3 in DNA: TGCGCCAGCAGCTTGGGAGGCGGACCCCCCTACGAGCAGTACTTC. Protein: CASSLGGGPPYEQYF.

This clonotype was found many times. The chain is built from TRBV6-5 and TRBJ2-7, with 9 nucleotides matching TRBD1. This CDR3 spans 14 amino acids. CDR1 is MNHEY, CDR2 SVGAGI, per germline. The ends lost 0 bases at V and 3 bases at J; junction bases unmatched: 0. CDR3 sequence reads: CASSYSDRGYEQYF. For the CDR3, the DNA is TGTGCCAGCAGTTACTCGGACAGGGGCTACGAGCAGTACTTC.

J is TRBJ1-2 and V is TRBV29-1; D is uncertain. This CDR3 is 11 amino acids long. Germline V gives CDR1 SQVTM, CDR2 ANQGSEA. The CDR3 DNA is TGCAGTATTGACCAAGCCTATGGCTACACCTTC. It specifies CSIDQAYGYTF.

The CDR3 protein is CASSLVDRTYGYTF. The DNA for the CDR3 is TGCGCCAGCAGCTTGGTAGACAGAACCTATGGCTACACCTTC. V is TRBV5-1 and J is TRBJ1-2; D might be TRBD1 (5 bases). The V gene lost 0 bases and the J gene lost 4 bases, with 10 bases spanning the gap. The germline CDR1 and CDR2 sequences are SGHRS and YFSETQ. This CDR3 contains 14 residues.

This sequence joins TRBV16 and TRBJ1-5; D is undetermined. Between the trimmed V and J ends, which lost 2 bases and 4 bases, there was a span of 9 bases. This CDR3 is 14 amino acids long. The germline CDR1 and CDR2 sequences are KGHSY and FQNENV. The CDR3 is CASSQASSNQPQHF. The CDR3 DNA reads TGTGCCAGCAGCCAAGCGAGCAGTAATCAGCCCCAGCATTTT.

The chain has TRBV20-1 and TRBJ1-2, with D unresolved. V was trimmed by 0 bases and J by 7 bases, leaving 15 bases between them. Germline CDR1 and CDR2: DFQATT and SNEGSKA (reference sequence). This CDR3 is built from 14 residues. The CDR3 protein is CSARDRTRVFGYTF. DNA of the CDR3: TGCAGTGCTAGAGATAGGACTAGGGTTTTTGGCTACACCTTC.

Comment on this clonotype: One junction end does not reproduce the germline sequence, and a read error may be involved. This chain links TRBV20-1 with TRBJ2-3; D not resolved. The germline gives CDR1 DFQATT, CDR2 SNEGSKA (reference sequence). The CDR3 runs 10 residues. The CDR3 DNA sequence: TGCAGTCCTAGAGCAGATACGCAGTATTTT. It translates to CSPRADTQYF.

This clonotype appeared a few times. The chain employs TRBV23-1 and TRBJ1-4; D ambiguous. TRBV23-1 is an open reading frame, and its role is uncertain. The CDR3 runs 15 residues. V was cut by 0 bases and J by 5 bases, with 10 bases left in between. In nucleotides, the CDR3 is TGCGCCAGCAGTCAATCGACCAGTCCGAATGAAAAACTGTTTTTT. Translating gives CASSQSTSPNEKLFF.